This T cell receptor (beta chain) was captured by sequencing in a study of blood T cell repertoires in COVID-19. At the level of the study: Sample material is recorded as cDNA or gDNA derived from T cells, B-cell-depleted T cells, or PBMCs.

Data came from immunoSEQ multiplex PCR; TCRdb stores just in-frame clones and leaves some out. The table has hundreds of thousands of clones, more than 80% seen once. J was trimmed by 7 bases and V by 4 bases; bases with no gene match: 11. This CDR3 comprises 15 residues. Germline assignment: CDR1 SNHLY and CDR2 FYNNEI. This chain joins TRBV2 and TRBJ1-2; TRBD1 agrees at 8 bases. Sequenced: peripheral blood. The clonotype was recovered from a woman aged 18-30 years with acute or convalescent COVID-19. CDR3 coding DNA: TGTGCCAGCAGTGTTTCAGGGGGCGTCTACGGTGGCTACACCTTC. Translation gives CASSVSGGVYGGYTF.